This T cell receptor (beta chain) was identified during a study of cytomegalovirus exposure and HLA in healthy donors. Whole-study results and caveats: A missense variant in DCLRE1C was later tied to TCR beta V- and J-gene trimming. Cytomegalovirus status was reportedly diagnosed by the classifier with high specificity and sensitivity.

V was pared by 8 bases and J by 8 bases, with 13 bases between. Germline loops: CDR1 SEHNR, CDR2 FQNEAQ (reference sequence). The CDR3 consists of 12 residues. A word on this clone: Antigen specificity is unknown.

A multiplex PCR was run with 60 Vbeta primers and 13 Jbeta primers. Assay used: immunoSEQ multiplex PCR; TCRdb lists only in-frame clones, some missing. The sample lists roughly 100,000 clones, around three quarters seen once, with approximately 2.8% in the top ten. The material sequenced was PBMCs. This rearrangement joins TRBV7-9 to TRBJ2-1; D perhaps matches TRBD2 (6 bases). This TCR derives from a middle-aged woman in good health and CMV-seronegative. The CDR3 region has the DNA TGTGCCAGCGAAGTCGGGGGATATGAGCAGTTCTTC. This codes for CASEVGGYEQFF.